This T cell receptor beta chain derives from a study of CD8 T cells in ankylosing spondylitis (dated by TCRdb to the late 2010s). For context, the study as a whole: To find TCR variants linked to disease, the study profiled T cell receptor beta repertoires in ankylosing spondylitis patients and healthy donors. Samples of peripheral blood were taken, and for ankylosing spondylitis patients, synovial fluid was collected as well. The whole study cohort included over a hundred healthy donors and roughly 24 ankylosing spondylitis patients.

Per the germline V gene, SGHNT is the CDR1 and YENEEA is the CDR2. Unmatched junction bases come to 2, with V trimmed by 3 bases and J by 6 bases. The CDR3 runs 13 amino acids, cysteine and phenylalanine included. Only the CDR3 part of the read is kept: 39 bases, read in frame from the first base. Synovial fluid samples were paired with blood samples taken from the same ankylosing spondylitis patients. The investigation overall reported the following: A CD8+ phenotype was shown by the disease-linked clones, which were found at relatively low frequencies in peripheral blood. Some of the motif variants had been reported before in the synovial fluid and blood of reactive arthritis patients, a finding that suggests common disease-initiation mechanisms. Blood from ankylosing spondylitis patients appeared to be characterized by a TCR beta motif made up of seven or eight highly homologous amino acid variants. The disease-linked clones were reported as significantly enriched in matched synovial fluid samples from ankylosing spondylitis patients.

Ten or more counts support this clonotype. Its antigen is currently not known. Base qualities are not at hand, and no much larger clone is one base apart. The instrument was an Illumina HiSeq 2500. Quantitative 5'-RACE with molecular barcodes was the method used to prepare the TCR beta libraries. The original methods were these. Disease-linked TCR variants were identified with a new computational method built on a probabilistic model of VDJ rearrangement. In-frame beta chains were kept once TCRdb had trimmed the public reads at Q25 with fastp and called clones with MiXCR. Under each unique CDR3 protein, matching rows form one entry showing the most common genes and DNA. The authors' filters were not applied to this entry. This sample gives 30,000 to 45,000 distinct CDR3 sequences in total; about 11% of them show up just once. The ten largest clones take up roughly a fifth of the sample.

The TCR originated in a male donor with ankylosing spondylitis. Here the chain combines TRBV11-3 and TRBJ2-3, with 8 bases aligning to TRBD2. Sequenced input: synovial fluid, either unsorted or a sorted T cell fraction (not recorded which). Read as DNA, the sequence is TGTGCCAGCAGCTTGCAGCGGGAGGATACGCAGTATTTT. Its protein is CASSLQREDTQYF.